The 21 T cell receptor beta chains reported below all come from one sample, sequenced in a study of post-analysis software for immune sequencing data. Findings and caveats of the study: When patients were compared with controls, 5 or 6 TRBV segments were more frequent, TRBV5-6, TRBV5-1 and TRBV20-1 among them.

Sequencing libraries made from TCR beta cDNA carried unique molecular identifiers. TCRdb reanalysed the PCR reads using MiXCR and keeps one entry per CDR3 protein. The table has fewer than 550,000 distinct CDR3 sequences, 30% to 40% seen once; the top ten hold approximately 6%. Their recognized antigens are unknown. The sample comprised blood. Receptors were obtained from a girl aged 2 to 17 with multiple sclerosis.

The rearrangement links TRBV9 to TRBJ2-4; possibly TRBD1 for D (6 bases). Germline CDR1 reads SGDLS; CDR2 reads YYNGEE. CDR3 length equals 17 residues. Trimming left V 5 bases short and J 1 base short, with 19 bases between. CDR3 coding DNA: TGTGCCAGCAGTGTGGGGGCGGGCGCGGAGGCCAAAAACATTCAGTACTTC. It codes for CASSVGAGAEAKNIQYF.

This clonotype was seen at least ten times. The chain joins TRBV12-3 or TRBV12-4 to TRBJ2-7; D is ambiguous. The V and J ends lost 8 bases and 0 bases respectively, with 8 bases between them. This CDR3 contains 12 residues. This CDR3 reads CASPKRSYEQYF. DNA of the CDR3: TGTGCCAGCCCCAAGCGCTCCTACGAGCAGTACTTC.

The chain links TRBV20-1 to TRBJ2-3; TRBD2 matches 9 bases. The J segment lost 3 bases and the V segment lost 4 bases, leaving 8 bases of the junction unmatched. CDR1 is DFQATT, CDR2 SNEGSKA, per germline (reference sequence). CDR3 length: 15 residues. The CDR3 DNA is TGCAGTGCTAATCCTGAGCGGGGGGCGACAGATACGCAGTATTTT. This encodes CSANPERGATDTQYF.

This clonotype appeared a few times. This sequence joins TRBV10-2 and TRBJ2-5; D could derive from TRBD1 or TRBD2 (6 bases each). This CDR3 is built from 16 residues. Germline CDR1 reads WSHSY; CDR2 reads SAAADI. V dropped 1 base and J dropped 4 bases, with 16 bases sitting between them. The CDR3 nucleotides are TGCGCCAGCAGTGAGTTCGGGGGCGTACAGAGAGAGACCCAGTACTTC. Its translation is CASSEFGGVQRETQYF.

V and J are TRBV19 and TRBJ2-3, with D possibly TRBD1 on 5 matching bases. Germline-derived CDR1 and CDR2 are LNHDA and SQIVND (reference sequence). CDR3 length: 13 amino acids. V lost 5 bases and J 6 bases, leaving 12 bases between the germline ends. The CDR3 region has the DNA TGTGCCAGTAGTGTGGTCTGGGGCGATACGCAGTATTTT. Residues: CASSVVWGDTQYF.

This clonotype was observed many times. This rearrangement joins TRBV29-1 to TRBJ1-1; no firm D call. Trimming shortened V by 5 bases and J by 4 bases, and 14 bases separated the two germline ends. CDR1 and CDR2 (germline): SQVTM, ANQGSEA. CDR3 length equals 13 residues. CDR3 region: CSVRSRRATEAFF. The CDR3 nucleotides are TGCAGCGTTAGGAGTAGGCGGGCCACTGAAGCTTTCTTT.

Turning to this clonotype: The junction departs from germline at one end; a sequencing error may be responsible. The V gene is TRBV7-9, the J gene TRBJ2-3; 11 bases align to TRBD2. CDR1 is SEHNR and CDR2 is FQNEAQ in the germline V gene (reference sequence). This CDR3 region has 19 residues. CDR3 loop: CASSFPTSGEATSTGTQYF. The CDR3 DNA sequence: TGTGCCAGCAGCTTCCCGACTAGCGGGGAGGCTACTAGCACAGGTACGCAGTATTTT.

This clonotype was picked up a small number of times. V and J are TRBV24-1 and TRBJ1-5; no firm D call. The CDR3 is 9 amino acids. V lost 10 bases and J lost 10, with 7 bases in between. CDR1 KGHDR and CDR2 SFDVKD come from the germline V gene. In nucleotides, the CDR3 is TGTGCCACTCTCCCCCCCCAGCATTTT. Amino acid sequence: CATLPPQHF.

This clonotype was seen more than once but under ten times. This chain's CDR3 is CSAREDDTQYF. CDR3 DNA sequence: TGCAGTGCTAGGGAAGACGATACGCAGTATTTT. The chain joins TRBV20-1 to TRBJ2-3; unclear D gene. The CDR3 is 11 amino acids. Per the germline V gene, CDR1 is DFQATT and CDR2 is SNEGSKA (reference sequence). V was shortened by 3 bases and J by 6 bases, with 7 bases between the two germline ends.

This chain uses TRBV5-1 with TRBJ2-3; no firm D call. This CDR3 has 14 residues. Germline values: CDR1 SGHRS, CDR2 YFSETQ. The V end was cut by 0 bases, the J end by 6 bases, with 11 bases between. The CDR3 DNA sequence: TGCGCCAGCAGCTTGGGGGCAGCGCGGGATACGCAGTATTTT. Encoded protein: CASSLGAARDTQYF.

V gene TRBV28 combines with J gene TRBJ1-5, with 7 bases lining up with TRBD1. Germline assignment: CDR1 MDHEN and CDR2 SYDVKM. With 6 bases clipped from V and 2 bases from J, the junction kept 7 bases outside the gene matches. The CDR3 has 15 residues. As DNA, the CDR3 is TGTGCCAGCAGCCCCCACAGGGGTGGCAATCAGCCCCAGCATTTT. Translated: CASSPHRGGNQPQHF.

The chain is built from TRBV5-1 and TRBJ2-1; D gene ambiguous. CDR3 length: 15 residues. Trimming took off 0 bases at V and 2 bases at J, with 9 bases between the two ends. Germline V lookup: CDR1 SGHRS, CDR2 YFSETQ. The CDR3 nucleotides read TGCGCCAGCAGCTTGGAGCCAGGCGCCTACAATGAGCAGTTCTTC. This sequence encodes CASSLEPGAYNEQFF.

This clonotype was detected only a few times. This sequence joins TRBV11-2 and TRBJ1-1; 8 positions agree with TRBD1. This CDR3 is built from 14 residues. Germline-derived CDR1 and CDR2 are SGHAT and FQNNGV. After removal of 5 bases from V and 4 bases from J, the junction contained 6 bases not matched to a gene. The CDR3 region is CASSIQGVVTEAFF. The CDR3 nucleotides read TGTGCCAGCAGCATACAGGGGGTGGTCACTGAAGCTTTCTTT.

This clonotype was seen many times. The rearrangement links TRBV29-1 to TRBJ2-5; 8 bases are shared with TRBD2. The germline gives CDR1 SQVTM, CDR2 ANQGSEA. The CDR3 length is 14 residues. After removal of 1 base from V and 4 bases from J, the junction contained 5 bases not matched to a gene. CDR3 sequence (DNA): TGCAGCGTTGAAGTCGGGGGGGGTGGAGAGACCCAGTACTTC. Protein: CSVEVGGGGETQYF.

This chain joins TRBV4-1 and TRBJ2-7, with D unclear. CDR1 MGHRA and CDR2 YSYEKL come from the germline V gene. Deletions cut 0 bases from V and 1 base from J, with 7 bases between. The CDR3 sequence is 14 residues long. The CDR3 region has the DNA TGCGCCAGCAGCCAAGAGTTGAGTTCCTACGAGCAGTACTTC. The encoded protein is CASSQELSSYEQYF.

This clonotype has only a few counts. The genes are TRBV10-3 and TRBJ2-7; D unclear. CDR1 is ENHRY, CDR2 SYGVKD, per germline. V lost 2 bases to trimming and J lost 2 bases, with 10 bases between them. This CDR3 contains 14 residues. As DNA, the CDR3 is TGTGCCATCAGTGAGACAGAGGACGCCTACGAGCAGTACTTC. Protein sequence: CAISETEDAYEQYF.

Details on this clonotype: At one of its ends the junction is not consistent with the germline gene, which may arise from a read error. The genes are TRBV29-1 and TRBJ2-5, with TRBD2 matching 9 bases. This CDR3 comprises 13 residues. CDR1 is SQVTM, CDR2 ANQGSEA, per germline. The CDR3 nucleotides are TGCTGCGTTGATCGCGGGGGGGCGGATGAGCAGTACTTC. It encodes CCVDRGGADEQYF.

The chain's CDR3 is CSALSSGGANEQFF. CDR3 DNA: TGCAGTGCCCTCTCTAGCGGGGGGGCCAATGAGCAGTTCTTC. The rearrangement uses TRBV20-1 and TRBJ2-1; 12 nucleotides line up with TRBD2. CDR1 and CDR2 (germline): DFQATT, SNEGSKA (reference sequence). The CDR3 is 14 amino acids. Trimming took 6 bases from V and 6 from J; bases not matched to a gene: 6.

This clonotype was counted once. The chain carries TRBV7-8 and TRBJ2-5; 12 bases align to TRBD2. The trim removed 3 bases at V and 1 base at J, leaving 6 bases unmatched. The CDR3 runs to 17 residues. CDR1 SGHVS and CDR2 FQNEAQ come from the germline V gene. This CDR3 is CASSLVTSGGFQETQYF. CDR3 DNA sequence: TGTGCCAGCAGCTTGGTGACTAGCGGGGGTTTCCAAGAGACCCAGTACTTC.

The chain has TRBV20-1 and TRBJ2-5; the match to TRBD2 covers 15 bases. Germline V gene lookup returns CDR1 DFQATT and CDR2 SNEGSKA (reference sequence). The CDR3 is made up of 16 amino acids. Losses at the gene ends were 6 bases for V and 2 bases for J; bases not matched to a gene: 7. The chain's CDR3 is CSALGLAGGLQETQYF. In DNA form, the CDR3 reads TGCAGTGCGCTGGGACTAGCGGGGGGACTTCAAGAGACCCAGTACTTC.

The V and J genes are TRBV7-9 and TRBJ1-5; D unresolved. V was shortened by 5 bases and J by 7 bases, with 9 bases between the two germline ends. This CDR3 is 12 amino acids long. Germline-derived CDR1 and CDR2 are SEHNR and FQNEAQ (reference sequence). The CDR3 DNA is TGTGCCAGCAGCACTCAAGGCCAGCCCCAGCATTTT. Translation: CASSTQGQPQHF.